This T cell receptor (beta chain) was recovered during a study of control samples from healthy donors and cancer patients. Sequenced by immunoSEQ multiplex PCR; TCRdb stores in-frame clones only, minus some. The sample carries some 57,000 clones, 90% to 95% recorded once. The CDR3 runs 13 residues. CDR1 and CDR2 from the germline V gene are SGHDT and YYEEEE. The germline V and J ends were trimmed by 0 bases and 7 bases, with 7 bases remaining between them. The chain recombines TRBV5-6 with TRBJ1-4; no reliable D call. The sequencing sample was made of blood. The receptor was derived from a man aged 25-40 years in good health. The CDR3 bases are TGTGCCAGCAGCTTGGTAGGTTCTGAAAAACTGTTTTTT. Its translation is CASSLVGSEKLFF. Complete variable domain (other parts from reference TRBV5-6 and TRBJ1-4): DAGVTQSPTHLIKTRGQQVTLRCSPKSGHDTVSWYQQALGQGPQFIFQYYEEEERQRGNFPDRFSGHQFPNYSSELNVNALLLGDSALYLCASSLVGSEKLFFGSGTQLSVL.